This T cell receptor (beta chain) came from a study of CD4 and CD8 cells across lung adenocarcinoma regions. Germline lookup yields CDR1 MNHNS and CDR2 SASEGT. This CDR3 region has 17 residues. TCRdb reprocessed the PCR reads with MiXCR, giving one entry per CDR3 protein. Counted here are about 19,000 distinct CDR3 sequences, about 46% occurring once; the ten biggest clones make up approximately 18%. Sequencing was performed on CD4+ T cells from the margin of a lung tumor. The chain carries TRBV6-1 and TRBJ2-3; TRBD1 agrees at 9 bases. The J call may be wrong; the DNA end is better matched by TRBJ2-7. The clonotype originates from a male donor with lung adenocarcinoma. The CD4 and CD8 labels of this study may be unreliable. CDR3 sequence reads: CASKRQGGTFATDTQYF. CDR3 coding DNA: TGTGCCAGCAAGAGACAGGGGGGGACCTTTGCCACAGACACGCAGTACTTC.